The TCR beta chain under discussion was sequenced for a study of blood T cell repertoires in COVID-19. The wider study: The United States, Italy and Spain provided the acute and convalescent COVID-19 samples. T cells, B-cell-depleted T cells, or PBMCs provided the cDNA or gDNA that served as material.

Study processing details: Reference gene primer amplification gave estimated nucleated cell counts. The data were produced by immunoSEQ multiplex PCR, yet TCRdb's version contains in-frame clones alone and is incomplete. D and trimming were read from the DNA, whereas the V and J calls and clone size are those reported in that table. Of 180,000 or so clones listed, approximately 84% are singletons. Germline lookup yields CDR1 SGHNT and CDR2 YYREEE (reference sequence). The CDR3 runs to 13 residues. V lost 3 bases and J 1 base, leaving 7 bases between the germline ends. The rearrangement uses TRBV5-4 and TRBJ1-1, with D tentatively TRBD1 (6 bases). The sample was peripheral blood. This clonotype originated in a human donor with acute or convalescent COVID-19. The donor label of this sample is uncertain. CDR3: CASSSQGNTEAFF. The CDR3, as DNA: TGTGCCAGCAGCTCACAGGGGAACACTGAAGCTTTCTTT.